This TCR beta chain was retrieved from a study of cytomegalovirus exposure and HLA in healthy donors. Study results and caveats: Within a later analysis, the majority of CMV-associated TCR beta chains appeared HLA-restricted. Earlier analysis yielded a pattern in which most TCR beta V segments were productive about 90% or about 30% of the time.

Donors consisted of healthy bone marrow donors. A word on this clone: Its antigen is unidentified.

This CDR3 has 15 amino acids. The germline gives CDR1 SEHNR, CDR2 FQNEAQ (reference sequence). Trimming cost V 1 base and J 5 bases; bases outside gene matches: 5. The primer mix had 60 Vbeta and 13 Jbeta primers. The assay was immunoSEQ multiplex PCR, and TCRdb's table has in-frame clones only and misses some. The table lists around 130,000 clones, over 60% of them singletons. V usage is TRBV7-9 and J usage is TRBJ2-1, with 7 bases identical to TRBD1. This receptor was taken from a man aged 18 to 35 in good health and CMV-seronegative. The source material was PBMCs. In nucleotides, the CDR3 is TGTGCCAGCAGCTTAGAGGGGGCGTACAACAATGAGCAGTTCTTC. This sequence encodes CASSLEGAYNNEQFF.